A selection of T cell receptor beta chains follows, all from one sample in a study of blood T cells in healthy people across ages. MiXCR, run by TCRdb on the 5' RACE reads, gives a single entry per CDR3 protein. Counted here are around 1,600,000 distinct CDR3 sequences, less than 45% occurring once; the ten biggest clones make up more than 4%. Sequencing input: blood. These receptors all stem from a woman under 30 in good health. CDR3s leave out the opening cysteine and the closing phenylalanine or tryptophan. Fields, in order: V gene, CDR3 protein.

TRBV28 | ASSNTGTGSGYT
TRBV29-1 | SVERGLHSGYT
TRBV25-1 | ASSKIDGAFSPLH
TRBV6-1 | ASTVDRGDYGYT
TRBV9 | ASGANTGELF
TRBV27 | ASAWSGGSYEQY
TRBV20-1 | SAARSGQRSGYT
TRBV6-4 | ASSDEAGGPTDTQY
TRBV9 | TSSVFGSNEQF
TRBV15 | ATSMGSFNKPQH